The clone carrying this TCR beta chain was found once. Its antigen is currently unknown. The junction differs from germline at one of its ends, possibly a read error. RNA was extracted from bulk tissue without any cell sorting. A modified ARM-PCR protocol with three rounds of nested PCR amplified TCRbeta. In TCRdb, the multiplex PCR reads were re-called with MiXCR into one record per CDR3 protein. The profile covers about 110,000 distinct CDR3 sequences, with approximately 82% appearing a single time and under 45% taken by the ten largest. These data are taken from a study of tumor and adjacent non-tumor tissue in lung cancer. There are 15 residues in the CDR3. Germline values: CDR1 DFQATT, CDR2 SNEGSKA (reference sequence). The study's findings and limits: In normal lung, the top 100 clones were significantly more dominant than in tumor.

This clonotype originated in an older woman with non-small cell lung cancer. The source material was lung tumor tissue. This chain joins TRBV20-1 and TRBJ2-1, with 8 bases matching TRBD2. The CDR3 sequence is CSATTPGLGGHKQSF. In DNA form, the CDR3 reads TGCAGTGCTACGACCCCGGGACTAGGGGGGCATAAGCAGTCCTTC.